The clone carrying this T cell receptor (beta chain) has only a few counts. Antigen specificity is unknown. Amplification used 60 Vbeta primers and 13 Jbeta primers. TCRdb's copy holds only in-frame clones and misses some; the assay was immunoSEQ multiplex PCR. The table shows 75,000 to 100,000 clones, with 7.6% occurring only once. This record comes from a study of cytomegalovirus exposure and HLA in healthy donors. General study results and limits: Some highly shared sequence variants likely arose as a pipeline artifact. Common viral pathogens seemed to be connected with several of the most significant clusters, according to a later analysis.

Deletions cut 10 bases from V and 3 bases from J, with 13 bases between. The germline CDR1 and CDR2 sequences are MNHNS and SASEGT. There are 14 residues in the CDR3. The chain has TRBV6-1 and TRBJ2-6, with D perhaps TRBD2 (6 bases). The source of this sequence is a man aged 50 or older in good health and CMV-seronegative. The specimen sequenced was PBMCs. The CDR3 protein is CATGTLGGANVLTF. CDR3 DNA: TGTGCCACCGGGACTCTGGGTGGGGCCAACGTCCTGACTTTC.